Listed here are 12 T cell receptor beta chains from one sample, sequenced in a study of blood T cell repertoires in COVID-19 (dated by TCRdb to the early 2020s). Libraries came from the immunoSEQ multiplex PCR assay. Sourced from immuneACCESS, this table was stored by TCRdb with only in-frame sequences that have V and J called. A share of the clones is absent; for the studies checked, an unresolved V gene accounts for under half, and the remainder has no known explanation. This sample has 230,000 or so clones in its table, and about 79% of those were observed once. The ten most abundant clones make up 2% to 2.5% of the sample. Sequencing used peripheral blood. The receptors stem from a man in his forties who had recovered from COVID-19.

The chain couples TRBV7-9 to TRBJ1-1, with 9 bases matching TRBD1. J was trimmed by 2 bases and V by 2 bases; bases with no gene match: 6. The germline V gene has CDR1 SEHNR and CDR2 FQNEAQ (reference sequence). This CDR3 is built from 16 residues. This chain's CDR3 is CASSLRRDRANTEAFF. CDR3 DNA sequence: TGTGCCAGCAGCTTACGCCGGGACAGGGCCAACACTGAAGCTTTCTTT.

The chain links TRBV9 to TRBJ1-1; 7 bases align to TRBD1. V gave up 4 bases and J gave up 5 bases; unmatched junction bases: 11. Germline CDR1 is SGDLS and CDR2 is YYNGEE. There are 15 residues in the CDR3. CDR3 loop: CASSSRSGGGTEAFF. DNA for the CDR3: TGTGCCAGCAGCTCGCGGTCAGGGGGAGGAACTGAAGCTTTCTTT.

The CDR3 nucleotides read TGTGCCAGCAGCCTGGGACTAGCGGAGGCAGATGAGCAGTTCTTC. It is translated as CASSLGLAEADEQFF. The chain uses TRBV7-2 and TRBJ2-1, with TRBD2 matching over 11 bases. V trimming: 5 bases; J trimming: 8 bases; junction bases outside the gene matches: 8. Germline V gene sequence: CDR1 SGHTA, CDR2 FQGNSA. CDR3 length: 15 residues. Together with reference TRBV7-2 and TRBJ2-1, the CDR3 gives the full variable domain: GAGVSQSPSNKVTEKGKDVELRCDPISGHTALYWYRQSLGQGLEFLIYFQGNSAPDKSGLPSDRFSAERTGGSVSTLTIQRTQQEDSAVYLCASSLGLAEADEQFFGPGTRLTVL.

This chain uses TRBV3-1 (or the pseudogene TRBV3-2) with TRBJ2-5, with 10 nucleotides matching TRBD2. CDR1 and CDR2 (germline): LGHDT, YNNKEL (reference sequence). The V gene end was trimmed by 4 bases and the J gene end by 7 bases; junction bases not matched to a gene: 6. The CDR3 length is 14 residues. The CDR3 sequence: CASSPSGGGMTQYF. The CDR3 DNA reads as TGTGCCAGCAGCCCCAGCGGGGGGGGGATGACCCAGTACTTC.

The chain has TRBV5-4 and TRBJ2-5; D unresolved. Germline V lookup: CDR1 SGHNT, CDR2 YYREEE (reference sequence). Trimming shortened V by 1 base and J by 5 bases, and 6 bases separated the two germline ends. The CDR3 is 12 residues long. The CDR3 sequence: CASSLLSETQYF. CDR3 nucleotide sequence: TGTGCCAGCAGCTTGCTTAGTGAGACCCAGTACTTC.

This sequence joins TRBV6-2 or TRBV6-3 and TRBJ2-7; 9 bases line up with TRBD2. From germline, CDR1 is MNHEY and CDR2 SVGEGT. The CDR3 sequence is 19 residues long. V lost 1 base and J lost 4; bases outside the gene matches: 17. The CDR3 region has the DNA TGTGCCAGCAGTTACTTTCCACCCCTCGGACTAGCGCCTAGGTACGAGCAGTACTTC. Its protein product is CASSYFPPLGLAPRYEQYF.

The CDR3 DNA follows: TGTGCCAGCAGCGTAGGATATGTGGCCGGAGGAACTGAAGCTTTCTTT. Translation: CASSVGYVAGGTEAFF. This sequence joins TRBV9 and TRBJ1-1; D is unclear. The length of the CDR3 is 16 residues. Trimming stripped 0 bases from V and 5 bases from J, with 17 bases between. Per germline, CDR1 SGDLS and CDR2 YYNGEE.

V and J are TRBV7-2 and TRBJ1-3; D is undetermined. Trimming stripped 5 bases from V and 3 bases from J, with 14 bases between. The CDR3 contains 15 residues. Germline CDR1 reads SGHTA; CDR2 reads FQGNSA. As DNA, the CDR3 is TGTGCCAGCAGCGTATACAGAGCTCTTGGAAACACCATATATTTT. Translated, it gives CASSVYRALGNTIYF.

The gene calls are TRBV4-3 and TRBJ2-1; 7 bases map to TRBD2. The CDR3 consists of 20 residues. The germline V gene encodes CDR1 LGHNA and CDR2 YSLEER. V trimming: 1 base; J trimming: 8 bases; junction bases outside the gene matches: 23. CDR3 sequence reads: CASSQVWWEAGSGGVHEQFF. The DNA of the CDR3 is TGCGCCAGCAGCCAAGTATGGTGGGAGGCGGGAAGTGGGGGGGTCCATGAGCAGTTCTTC.

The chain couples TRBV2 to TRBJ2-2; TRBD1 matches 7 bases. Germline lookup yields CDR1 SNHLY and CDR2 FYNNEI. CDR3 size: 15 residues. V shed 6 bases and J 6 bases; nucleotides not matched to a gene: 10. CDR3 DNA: TGTGCCAGCAGGACCGACAGGGAAGGGTCCGGGGAGCTGTTTTTT. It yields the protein CASRTDREGSGELFF.

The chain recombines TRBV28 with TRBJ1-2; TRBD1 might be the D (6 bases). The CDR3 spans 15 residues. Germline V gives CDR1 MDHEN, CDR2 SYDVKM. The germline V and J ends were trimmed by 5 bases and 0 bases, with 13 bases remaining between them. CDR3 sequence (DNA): TGTGCCAGCAGTGTTACAGGGAGAGCTAACTATGGCTACACCTTC. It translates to CASSVTGRANYGYTF.

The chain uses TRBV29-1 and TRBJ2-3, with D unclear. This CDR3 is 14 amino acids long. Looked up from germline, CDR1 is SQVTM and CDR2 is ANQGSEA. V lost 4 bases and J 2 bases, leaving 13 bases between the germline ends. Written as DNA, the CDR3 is TGCAGCGTTGGCAGGCAGGCGAACACAGATACGCAGTATTTT. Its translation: CSVGRQANTDTQYF.